The 22 T cell receptor beta chains below come from one sample, sequenced in a study of blood T cell repertoires in COVID-19. Repertoires were generated with immunoSEQ multiplex PCR, while TCRdb's copy carries only in-frame clones and drops some. Here the sample spans around 140,000 clones, approximately 87% being singletons. Sequencing was performed on peripheral blood. The source is a man in his sixties or seventies with active COVID-19.

The chain has TRBV15 and TRBJ2-5, with 8 bases matching TRBD2. V lost 2 bases and J lost 5; bases outside the gene matches: 7. The CDR3 spans 15 residues. Per germline, CDR1 LNHNV and CDR2 YYDKDF (reference sequence). In nucleotides, the CDR3 is TGTGCCACCAGCAGATGGGCCGGGGGGGGTGAGACCCAGTACTTC. It is translated as CATSRWAGGGETQYF.

The gene calls are TRBV10-3 and TRBJ2-1; D remains ambiguous. The CDR3 spans 14 residues. V was pared by 3 bases and J by 4 bases, with 10 bases between. The V gene's germline CDR1 is ENHRY and CDR2 SYGVKD. The CDR3 spells CAISDPQAYNEQFF. Here the CDR3 DNA reads TGTGCCATCAGTGATCCCCAGGCGTACAATGAGCAGTTCTTC.

The chain recombines TRBV24-1 with TRBJ2-5, with 8 nucleotides matching TRBD1. The CDR3 runs 15 residues. Germline CDR1 KGHDR, CDR2 SFDVKD. V dropped 4 bases and J dropped 1; count of bases not matched to a gene: 4. As DNA, the CDR3 is TGTGCCACCAGTGACCCGGGACAGGCCCAAGAGACCCAGTACTTC. Amino acids: CATSDPGQAQETQYF.

The rearrangement links TRBV12-3 or TRBV12-4 to TRBJ1-1, with a possible D match to TRBD1 (6 bases). V gave up 7 bases and J gave up 1 base, with 10 bases separating them. CDR3 size: 13 residues. As DNA, the CDR3 is TGTGCCAGCACCCGACAGGAGAACACTGAAGCTTTCTTT. Translating gives CASTRQENTEAFF.

This chain links TRBV9 with TRBJ2-2; TRBD2 agrees at 14 bases. Trimming took 3 bases from V and 6 from J; bases not matched to a gene: 1. The CDR3 loop spans 15 amino acids. From germline, CDR1 is SGDLS and CDR2 YYNGEE. The CDR3 nucleotides read TGTGCCAGCAGCGGGGGACTAGCGGGAGCCGGGGAGCTGTTTTTT. It encodes CASSGGLAGAGELFF.

This clone showed up just a few times. The chain is built from TRBV2 and TRBJ2-7; 13 bases agree with TRBD2. Unmatched junction bases numbered 4, after V lost 5 bases and J lost 6 bases. The CDR3 is made up of 14 amino acids. Germline CDR1 reads SNHLY; CDR2 reads FYNNEI. This CDR3 reads CASSLLAGGPEQYF. In DNA form, the CDR3 reads TGTGCCAGCAGTTTACTAGCGGGAGGGCCCGAGCAGTACTTC.

This clone was seen only once. The chain combines TRBV18 with TRBJ2-3, with 9 bases aligning to TRBD1. The CDR3 sequence is 14 residues long. Losses at the gene ends were 6 bases for V and 0 bases for J; bases not matched to a gene: 1. The germline gives CDR1 KGHSH, CDR2 LQKENI. CDR3 DNA: TGTGCCAGCTCGGACAGGGGTAGCACAGATACGCAGTATTTT. Translation gives CASSDRGSTDTQYF.

V and J are TRBV28 and TRBJ1-2, with TRBD1 as a possible D gene (5 bases). Germline CDR1 and CDR2: MDHEN and SYDVKM. V lost 6 bases and J lost 0, with 11 bases in between. The CDR3 has 14 amino acids. The CDR3 DNA is TGTGCCAGCAGACGGGGGTCCACTAACTATGGCTACACCTTC. Protein product: CASRRGSTNYGYTF.

The chain employs TRBV7-9 and TRBJ2-2, with 7 bases fitting TRBD2. This CDR3 has 18 residues. Trimming removed 1 base from V and 0 bases from J; junction bases left unmatched: 8. In germline, CDR1 is SEHNR, CDR2 FQNEAQ (reference sequence). The chain's CDR3 is CASSLVWGGTANTGELFF. CDR3 nucleotide sequence: TGTGCCAGCAGCTTAGTCTGGGGGGGAACGGCGAACACCGGGGAGCTGTTTTTT.

This chain's CDR3 is CATSDRRQGHRAFF. The CDR3 DNA reads TGTGCCACCAGTGACCGCCGACAGGGCCATCGAGCTTTCTTT. V usage is TRBV24-1 and J usage is TRBJ1-1; 7 bases line up with TRBD1. CDR1 is KGHDR and CDR2 is SFDVKD in the germline V gene. V shed 4 bases, J shed 10 bases, and the junction held 11 bases outside the gene matches. The CDR3 loop spans 14 amino acids.

The gene calls are TRBV30 and TRBJ2-7, with D perhaps matching TRBD1 (5 bases). The CDR3 is 13 residues long. The germline gives CDR1 GTSNPN, CDR2 SVGIG (reference sequence). The V and J ends lost 1 base and 3 bases respectively, with 10 bases between them. The CDR3 sequence: CAWSGRVFYEQYF. The CDR3 bases are TGTGCCTGGAGTGGCAGGGTCTTCTACGAGCAGTACTTC.

J is TRBJ2-2 and V is TRBV2; D is undetermined. Germline V lookup: CDR1 SNHLY, CDR2 FYNNEI. The CDR3 loop spans 16 amino acids. The V end was cut by 3 bases, the J end by 2 bases, with 13 bases between. The CDR3 bases are TGTGCCAGCAGTGACCCCGGGTCCCTCAACACCGGGGAGCTGTTTTTT. This codes for CASSDPGSLNTGELFF.

This clone was picked up one time. This chain links TRBV7-9 with TRBJ2-6; tentative D call: TRBD2 (6 bases). V was pared by 6 bases and J by 4 bases, with 16 bases between. Germline values: CDR1 SEHNR, CDR2 FQNEAQ (reference sequence). The CDR3 sequence is 16 residues long. The CDR3, as DNA: TGTGCCAGCAGTTTCCTGGGGGGAGAAGGGGCCAACGTCCTGACTTTC. Its protein product is CASSFLGGEGANVLTF.

The chain carries TRBV11-2 and TRBJ1-3; no definite D call. V shed 0 bases and J shed 4 bases, with 10 bases lying between them. CDR3 length equals 15 residues. Germline lookup yields CDR1 SGHAT and CDR2 FQNNGV. The CDR3 DNA follows: TGTGCCAGCAGCTTAGAGAGGAGGAAGGGAAACACCATATATTTT. Translated, it gives CASSLERRKGNTIYF. Complete variable domain (other parts from reference TRBV11-2 and TRBJ1-3): EAGVAQSPRYKIIEKRQSVAFWCNPISGHATLYWYQQILGQGPKLLIQFQNNGVVDDSQLPKDRFSAERLKGVDSTLKIQPAKLEDSAVYLCASSLERRKGNTIYFGEGSWLTVV.

The V gene is TRBV29-1, the J gene TRBJ1-1; D remains unclear. Trimming took 7 bases from V and 7 from J, leaving 10 bases between them. Germline V CDR1 and CDR2: SQVTM, ANQGSEA. This CDR3 contains 10 residues. The CDR3 is CSAFVDEAFF. The CDR3 nucleotides are TGCAGCGCCTTTGTAGATGAAGCTTTCTTT.

The V gene is TRBV28, the J gene TRBJ1-1; 7 nucleotides agree with TRBD1. The V segment lost 7 bases and the J segment 5 bases; nucleotides outside the gene matches: 10. There are 14 residues in the CDR3. CDR1 and CDR2 (germline): MDHEN, SYDVKM. In DNA form, the CDR3 reads TGTGCCAGCAACCTCCAGGGGGGAAGAACTGAAGCTTTCTTT. Translated: CASNLQGGRTEAFF.

CDR3 DNA: TGTGCCAGTAGTATTCGCCGACAGGGAGAAACAAAGGAAGCTTTCTTT. Translation: CASSIRRQGETKEAFF. The chain is built from TRBV19 and TRBJ1-1, with 7 bases that match TRBD1. The CDR3 runs 16 residues. Trimming cost V 3 bases and J 8 bases; bases outside gene matches: 15. The germline V gene has CDR1 LNHDA and CDR2 SQIVND (reference sequence).

The genes are TRBV2 and TRBJ2-3; a weak D match, TRBD2 (6 bases). Trimming took off 8 bases at V and 6 bases at J, with 18 bases between the two ends. Looked up from germline, CDR1 is SNHLY and CDR2 is FYNNEI. This CDR3 region has 14 residues. For the CDR3, the DNA is TGTGCCAGCGGGGGGAGGACGACTATGGATACGCAGTATTTT. Amino acids: CASGGRTTMDTQYF.

The chain has TRBV5-6 and TRBJ2-1; no definite D call. Trimming took off 0 bases at V and 0 bases at J, with 10 bases between the two ends. The CDR3 loop spans 16 amino acids. The germline gives CDR1 SGHDT, CDR2 YYEEEE. CDR3 protein: CASSLGAASSYNEQFF. The CDR3 region has the DNA TGTGCCAGCAGCTTGGGCGCAGCTAGCTCCTACAATGAGCAGTTCTTC.

The genes are TRBV6-5 and TRBJ1-2; 11 nucleotides line up with TRBD1. This CDR3 region has 15 residues. Germline values: CDR1 MNHEY, CDR2 SVGAGI. Trimming removed 4 bases from V and 6 bases from J; junction bases left unmatched: 7. CDR3 protein: CASSSGQGAFDGYTF. CDR3 nucleotide sequence: TGTGCCAGCAGTTCTGGACAGGGGGCCTTCGATGGCTACACCTTC.

The rearrangement uses TRBV7-3 and TRBJ2-7; 7 bases are a match to TRBD2. Germline lookup yields CDR1 SGHTA and CDR2 FQGTGA. Trimming cost V 5 bases and J 0 bases; bases outside gene matches: 10. This CDR3 spans 16 amino acids. DNA for the CDR3: TGTGCCAGCAGCCCCTCCACTAGCGCCGCCTCCTACGAGCAGTACTTC. This codes for CASSPSTSAASYEQYF. The whole variable domain, filled in from reference TRBV7-3 and TRBJ2-7, reads GAGVSQTPSNKVTEKGKYVELRCDPISGHTALYWYRQSLGQGPEFLIYFQGTGAADDSGLPNDRFFAVRPEGSVSTLKIQRTERGDSAVYLCASSPSTSAASYEQYFGPGTRLTVT.

The V and J genes are TRBV28 and TRBJ2-5; TRBD1 matches at 12 bases. Germline V CDR1 and CDR2: MDHEN, SYDVKM. The CDR3 sequence is 15 residues long. The trim removed 3 bases at V and 7 bases at J, leaving 6 bases unmatched. The CDR3 region is CASSFPGQGAGTQYF. The CDR3 nucleotides read TGTGCCAGCAGTTTCCCGGGACAGGGGGCGGGGACCCAGTACTTC. The whole variable domain, filled in from reference TRBV28 and TRBJ2-5, reads DVKVTQSSRYLVKRTGEKVFLECVQDMDHENMFWYRQDPGLGLRLIYFSYDVKMKEKGDIPEGYSVSREKKERFSLILESASTNQTSMYLCASSFPGQGAGTQYFGPGTRLLVL.